What follows describes a single T cell receptor (beta chain). Per the original methods: Scientists estimated how many nucleated cells there were by amplifying reference gene primers. Only in-frame clones appear in the TCRdb table, and some are missing; sequencing was by immunoSEQ multiplex PCR. V, J and clone size were drawn from that table, and D and trimming were deduced from the DNA. The table records 91,000 or so clones, approximately 82% of them present only once. The CDR3 contains 20 residues. J gave up 2 bases and V 3 bases, and 19 bases lay outside the gene matches. Germline V gene lookup returns CDR1 LGHDT and CDR2 YNNKEL (reference sequence). The data were taken from a study of blood T cell repertoires in COVID-19.

The source is a man between 50 and 59 years old with active or convalescent COVID-19. The sample comprised peripheral blood. The chain combines TRBV3-1 (or the pseudogene TRBV3-2) with TRBJ2-5, with 9 bases matching TRBD2. The DNA of the CDR3 is TGTGCCAGCAGCCATTCTCAGGGGGTAGCGGGGGTCCAACCGCAAGAGACCCAGTACTTC. It is translated as CASSHSQGVAGVQPQETQYF.